Listed here is a single TCR beta chain. Antigen specificity is unknown. Study processing details: A per-sample median of about 94,000 TCRs was observed, with counts ranging from about 20,000 to 750,000. MiXCR, applied by TCRdb to the RACE reads, yields one record per CDR3 protein. The V and J calls shown here were made by TCRdb, not taken from the authors' results. The profile shows some 74,000 distinct CDR3 sequences, around 15% of them singletons. Looked up from germline, CDR1 is SGHVS and CDR2 is FNYEAQ. Trimming at V came to 5 bases and at J to 8 bases, leaving 13 bases not matched to a gene. The CDR3 is 16 residues long. The time point denotes: pre-sensitization, week 0. Documented treatment: therapeutic diphenylcyclopropenone sensitization with weekly scalp DPC. Alopecia patients, 18 to 70 years old and DPC-suitable, served as donors. This sample is part of a study of human T cells and chemical hapten exposure. General study findings and limits: Patch test score showed a positive correlation with PT1 expanded TCR counts.

The source material was whole blood, sampled in connection with sensitization to the hapten diphenylcyclopropenone (DPC). The chain carries TRBV7-6 and TRBJ2-1, with 9 nucleotides matching TRBD2. This receptor was obtained from a woman aged 45-65 years with alopecia areata. Some clones in this sample may be carry-over from other donors' samples. The DNA for the CDR3 is TGTGCCAGCAGCAGGGCATTAGCGGGAGTACTCGATGAGCAGTTCTTC. Its translation: CASSRALAGVLDEQFF.